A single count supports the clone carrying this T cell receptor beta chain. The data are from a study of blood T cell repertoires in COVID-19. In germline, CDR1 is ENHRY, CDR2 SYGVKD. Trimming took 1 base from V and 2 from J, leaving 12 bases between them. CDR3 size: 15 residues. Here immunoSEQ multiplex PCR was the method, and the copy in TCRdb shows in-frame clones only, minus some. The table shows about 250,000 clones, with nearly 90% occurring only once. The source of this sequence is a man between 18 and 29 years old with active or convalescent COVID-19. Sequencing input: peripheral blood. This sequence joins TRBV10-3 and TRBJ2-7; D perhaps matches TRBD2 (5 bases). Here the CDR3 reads CAISEYLGGAYEQYF. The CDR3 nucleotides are TGTGCCATCAGTGAGTACCTAGGAGGAGCCTACGAGCAGTACTTC.